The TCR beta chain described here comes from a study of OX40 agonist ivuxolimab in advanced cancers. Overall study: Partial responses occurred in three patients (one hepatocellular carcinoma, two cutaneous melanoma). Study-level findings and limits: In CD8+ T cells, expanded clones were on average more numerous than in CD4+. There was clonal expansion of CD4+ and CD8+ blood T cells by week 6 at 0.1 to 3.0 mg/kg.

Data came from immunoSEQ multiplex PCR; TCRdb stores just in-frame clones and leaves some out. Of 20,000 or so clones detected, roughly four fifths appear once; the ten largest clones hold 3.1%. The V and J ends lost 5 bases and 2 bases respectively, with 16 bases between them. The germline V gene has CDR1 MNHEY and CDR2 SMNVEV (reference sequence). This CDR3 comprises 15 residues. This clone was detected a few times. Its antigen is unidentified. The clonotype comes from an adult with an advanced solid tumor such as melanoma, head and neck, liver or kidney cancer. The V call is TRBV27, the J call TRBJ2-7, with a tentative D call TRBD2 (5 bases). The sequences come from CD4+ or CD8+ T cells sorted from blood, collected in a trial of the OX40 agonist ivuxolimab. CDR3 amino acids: CASSKDGVNPYEQYF. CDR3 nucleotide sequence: TGTGCCAGCAGTAAGGACGGGGTCAACCCCTACGAGCAGTACTTC.